This T cell receptor beta chain was recovered during a study of high-grade serous ovarian cancer treatment subgroups. The germline V gene encodes CDR1 MRHNA and CDR2 SNTAGT. The CDR3 length is 14 residues. V was pared by 5 bases and J by 4 bases, with 14 bases between. This clone occurred a few times. Its target is unknown. Tumor tissue was taken before any definitive surgery or chemotherapy was given. Overall study findings and caveats: Tumors within one patient showed repertoire similarity of about 0.095 to 0.85.

The method was immunoSEQ multiplex PCR; TCRdb's version includes in-frame clones alone and lacks a portion of them. The data hold approximately 5,000 clones, with 60% to 80% observed a single time. The sequence came from a human donor with high-grade serous ovarian cancer. The chain couples TRBV6-4 to TRBJ1-1; D possibly corresponds to TRBD1 (5 bases). Input material: tumor tissue. For the CDR3, the DNA is TGTGCCAGCAGTTCTGTGTTGGGGGGCACTGAAGCTTTCTTT. Its protein is CASSSVLGGTEAFF.